This entry lists 20 T cell receptor beta chains sequenced from one sample in a study of T cell responses to AZD1222 COVID-19 vaccine. TCRdb keeps only in-frame clones here, not all; method: immunoSEQ multiplex PCR. Of about 120,000 clones listed, roughly 87% are singletons. This specimen consisted of peripheral blood, obtained on day 0 of AZD1222 vaccination. All receptors come from an adult in good health.

V gene TRBV3-1 (or the pseudogene TRBV3-2) combines with J gene TRBJ2-5; D is unresolved. V gave up 4 bases and J gave up 7 bases, with 10 bases separating them. This CDR3 spans 12 amino acids. Germline V CDR1 and CDR2: LGHDT, YNNKEL (reference sequence). The CDR3 sequence is CASSRDKRTQYF. In nucleotides, the CDR3 is TGTGCCAGCAGCCGCGATAAGAGGACCCAGTACTTC.

V is TRBV15 and J is TRBJ2-7; no definite D call. With 0 bases removed from V and 0 bases from J, the gap between germline ends came to 18 bases. The germline CDR1 and CDR2 sequences are LNHNV and YYDKDF (reference sequence). The CDR3 is 18 residues long. CDR3: CATSRDRQRSSLSYEQYF. As DNA, the CDR3 is TGTGCCACCAGCAGAGATCGACAAAGGTCGTCCCTCTCCTACGAGCAGTACTTC.

The CDR3 DNA follows: TGCGCCAGCAGCTTCGGTCAGGGATGGGTGAACACTGAAGCTTTCTTT. Translated: CASSFGQGWVNTEAFF. The rearrangement uses TRBV5-1 and TRBJ1-1, with D perhaps TRBD1 (5 bases). CDR3 size: 16 residues. V lost 2 bases and J lost 0, with 14 bases in between. Germline assignment: CDR1 SGHRS and CDR2 YFSETQ.

This clone came up once. This chain uses TRBV5-4 with TRBJ2-7; 11 bases match TRBD2. The CDR3 sequence is 16 residues long. The germline gives CDR1 SGHNT, CDR2 YYREEE (reference sequence). The ends lost 2 bases at V and 5 bases at J; junction bases unmatched: 9. The CDR3 loop is CASSFGLAGGDHEQYF. CDR3 bases: TGTGCCAGCAGCTTTGGACTAGCGGGCGGGGACCACGAGCAGTACTTC.

This clone was counted between two and nine times. The V and J genes are TRBV3-1 (or the pseudogene TRBV3-2) and TRBJ2-5, with D possibly TRBD1 on 5 matching bases. This CDR3 has 14 residues. Germline V gene sequence: CDR1 LGHDT, CDR2 YNNKEL (reference sequence). Trimming took off 0 bases at V and 1 base at J, with 6 bases between the two ends. CDR3 in DNA: TGTGCCAGCAGCCAAGACAGGGTCCAAGAGACCCAGTACTTC. This sequence encodes CASSQDRVQETQYF.

The chain has TRBV3-1 (or the pseudogene TRBV3-2) and TRBJ2-7, with D possibly TRBD2 on 6 matching bases. The CDR3 length is 16 residues. In germline, CDR1 is LGHDT, CDR2 YNNKEL (reference sequence). V shed 4 bases and J shed 0 bases, with 16 bases lying between them. The CDR3 loop reads CASSPRMGTGSYEQYF. CDR3 nucleotide sequence: TGTGCCAGCAGCCCCCGAATGGGGACTGGCTCCTACGAGCAGTACTTC.

The DNA of the CDR3 is TGTGCCAGCAGCCAAGCGGGTTCCGCGGGCATATATTTT. Translation: CASSQAGSAGIYF. The chain joins TRBV4-2 to TRBJ1-3; D unclear. V was pared by 1 base and J by 12 bases, with 13 bases between. Per the germline V gene, CDR1 is LGHNA and CDR2 is YNFKEQ. The CDR3 is 13 residues long.

This clone was observed a handful of times. The rearrangement uses TRBV7-6 and TRBJ2-7; 8 nucleotides match TRBD2. Unmatched junction bases numbered 11, after V lost 4 bases and J lost 3 bases. The germline CDR1 and CDR2 sequences are SGHVS and FNYEAQ. The CDR3 runs 16 residues. The CDR3 DNA follows: TGTGCCAGCAGCTCCCGAGGTAGCGGGATGGTCTACGAGCAGTACTTC. Translation gives CASSSRGSGMVYEQYF.

This chain connects TRBV4-2 to TRBJ2-7; 10 bases are a match to TRBD1. Germline-derived CDR1 and CDR2 are LGHNA and YNFKEQ. The CDR3 is 14 residues long. After removal of 3 bases from V and 5 bases from J, the junction contained 4 bases not matched to a gene. The CDR3 loop reads CASSQPGQGNEQYF. The CDR3 DNA reads TGTGCCAGCAGCCAGCCGGGACAGGGGAACGAGCAGTACTTC.

V usage is TRBV7-9 and J usage is TRBJ1-2; 8 nucleotides line up with TRBD1. CDR3 length: 15 residues. Trimming took 5 bases from V and 4 from J; bases not matched to a gene: 9. Germline V gene lookup returns CDR1 SEHNR and CDR2 FQNEAQ (reference sequence). CDR3 in DNA: TGTGCCAGCAGCCCCCGACGACAGGGGAGCTATGGCTACACCTTC. It codes for CASSPRRQGSYGYTF.

This clone showed up just once. The chain couples TRBV5-1 to TRBJ2-2; 7 bases match TRBD2. From germline, CDR1 is SGHRS and CDR2 YFSETQ. V lost 4 bases to trimming and J lost 2 bases; unmatched junction nucleotides: 5. This CDR3 has 15 residues. The CDR3 region has the DNA TGCGCCAGCAGCAGCGGGGCCGTTAACACCGGGGAGCTGTTTTTT. Amino acid sequence: CASSSGAVNTGELFF.

The rearrangement links TRBV11-3 to TRBJ1-2; 7 bases align to TRBD1. The CDR3 totals 13 residues. The V segment lost 5 bases and the J segment 8 bases; nucleotides outside the gene matches: 8. Germline values: CDR1 SGHNT, CDR2 YENEEA. DNA for the CDR3: TGTGCCAGCAGCCCAGGGACAGAGGGAGGCTACACCTTC. It codes for CASSPGTEGGYTF.

The genes are TRBV29-1 and TRBJ1-1; no definite D call. The CDR3 has 11 amino acids. Germline CDR1 reads SQVTM; CDR2 reads ANQGSEA. Between the trimmed V and J ends, which lost 5 bases and 3 bases, there was a span of 7 bases. Written as DNA, the CDR3 is TGCAGCGTTCTTTTGTACACTGAAGCTTTCTTT. It translates to CSVLLYTEAFF.

The rearrangement uses TRBV9 and TRBJ2-7; 7 bases align to TRBD1. Germline CDR1 reads SGDLS; CDR2 reads YYNGEE. Trimming cost V 3 bases and J 2 bases; bases outside gene matches: 5. CDR3 size: 14 residues. In DNA, the CDR3 is TGTGCCAGCAGCGCTCCGGGACAGACCTACGAGCAGTACTTC. Amino acids: CASSAPGQTYEQYF.

The CDR3 nucleotides are TGTGCCAGCAGCTGGGACATATCTCAGCCCCAGCATTTT. This gives the protein CASSWDISQPQHF. The rearrangement uses TRBV11-3 and TRBJ1-5; maybe TRBD1 (6 bases). Germline CDR1 and CDR2: SGHNT and YENEEA. CDR3 length equals 13 residues. Trimming took off 4 bases at V and 6 bases at J, with 10 bases between the two ends.

This chain connects TRBV7-2 to TRBJ1-2, with 9 bases matching TRBD1. The V and J ends lost 4 bases and 8 bases, in that order; junction bases with no gene match: 20. This CDR3 comprises 18 residues. Germline-derived CDR1 and CDR2 are SGHTA and FQGNSA. This chain's CDR3 is CASSSAPGQGIPSIGYTF. CDR3 DNA: TGTGCCAGCAGCTCAGCCCCGGGACAGGGAATCCCTTCTATCGGCTACACCTTC.

The chain links TRBV19 to TRBJ1-5; D is unclear. Per germline, CDR1 LNHDA and CDR2 SQIVND (reference sequence). Deletions cut 5 bases from V and 5 bases from J, with 7 bases between. The CDR3 contains 12 residues. CDR3 sequence: CASSEMDQPQHF. In nucleotides, the CDR3 is TGTGCCAGTAGTGAAATGGATCAGCCCCAGCATTTT.

V is TRBV24-1 and J is TRBJ2-3; either TRBD1 or TRBD2 may supply D (6 bases each). The germline V gene encodes CDR1 KGHDR and CDR2 SFDVKD. V dropped 5 bases and J dropped 0 bases, with 20 bases sitting between them. This CDR3 has 18 amino acids. The CDR3 loop is CATSALKGGRGSTDTQYF. CDR3 coding DNA: TGTGCCACCAGTGCCCTTAAGGGGGGAAGGGGTAGCACAGATACGCAGTATTTT.

The chain employs TRBV28 and TRBJ2-7; TRBD2 might be the D (6 bases). There are 14 residues in the CDR3. V lost 2 bases and J 0 bases, leaving 8 bases between the germline ends. In germline, CDR1 is MDHEN, CDR2 SYDVKM. The CDR3 here is CASSLGSGSYEQYF. DNA for the CDR3: TGTGCCAGCAGTTTAGGTAGCGGCTCCTACGAGCAGTACTTC.

The chain links TRBV5-6 to TRBJ2-2; the D is unclear. Germline values: CDR1 SGHDT, CDR2 YYEEEE. This CDR3 region has 15 residues. Trimming stripped 0 bases from V and 6 bases from J, with 12 bases between. CDR3 sequence: CASSLVRVGSGELFF. The CDR3 coding sequence is TGTGCCAGCAGCTTGGTACGGGTAGGGTCCGGGGAGCTGTTTTTT.